This T cell receptor beta chain was identified in a study of T cells in Graves' hyperthyroidism and ophthalmopathy (dated by TCRdb to about 2019). A note on the overall study: Peripheral blood was sampled at the time of initial diagnosis, prior to any treatment. To identify distinguishing TCR V-J signatures, a discovery cohort of roughly 100 patients was used, comprising 43 with Graves' ophthalmopathy and around 60 with stable Graves' hyperthyroidism. Prospective prediction of ophthalmopathy was tested in an independent validation cohort of fewer than 20 hyperthyroidism patients and some 17 patients who later progressed to ophthalmopathy. The 100 discovery patients were divided at random into training and test sets in a 7:3 ratio. In addition, the study compared T-cell repertoires in thyroid tissue and in blood from roughly six Graves' hyperthyroidism patients. After blood sampling, hyperthyroidism patients were treated with methimazole at a starting dose of 30 mg daily, and ophthalmopathy patients were treated with high-dose intravenous methylprednisolone. The paper describes TCR Vbeta CDR3 sequencing of 140 or so peripheral blood samples, made up of 43 ophthalmopathy patients, roughly 72 hyperthyroidism patients and about 17 progressor patients.

Overall results and qualifications from the work: Ophthalmopathy was separated from stable hyperthyroidism by a 13 V-J signature model, with about 86% sensitivity and approximately 81% specificity obtained in cross-validation and 80%/75% obtained in testing. Most expanded thyroid clonotypes (frequency above 0.001) were also found in blood, which suggests that blood repertoires may mirror thyroid immune responses. In validation, progression to ophthalmopathy was predicted by the model with 70.59% sensitivity and around 75% specificity, a median of around 5.9 months before onset. Sample size was not statistically predetermined, and blinding of investigators to group allocation was not performed.

Amplification of TCR beta CDR3 regions was carried out from RNA transcripts. For the first round of RT-PCR on the TCR CDR3, the HTBI primer set was used together with the Qiagen OneStep RT-PCR kit. Libraries were constructed in a second round of multiplex PCR, after which size selection and purification were performed. Libraries were sequenced paired-end with 100 bp reads on an Illumina HiSeq2000. The original pipeline was this. SOAPnuke was used to process the raw data, throwing out any read that contained adapters or uncalled bases, had a mean Phred below 15, or lacked an exact constant-primer or identifier match. High-quality paired reads were merged using COPE v1.2.5, and each unique nucleotide sequence was defined as a clonotype. MiTCR v1.1 was used to align the clonotypes against IMGT TRBV, TRBD and TRBJ reference segments. The analysis was restricted to V-J combinations with a frequency above 0.0001, which together covered 99.2% of the repertoires. The TCS score was defined as the ratio of F50 (clonal expansion) to E x V (chaos), calculated using BLOSUM62-based TCRdist between CDR3 peptides within each V-J. Welch's t-statistics and random forest reduced roughly 530 V-J features to roughly 13, which were used in a naive Bayes classifier (R e1071). The raw public reads went through TCRdb reprocessing: fastp at Q25, MiXCR clone calling, in-frame beta chains kept. Each record represents a unique CDR3 protein, reported with the most common genes and DNA among its rows. None of the V and J calls come from the authors' own analysis; TCRdb made them. Recorded for this sample are about half a million distinct CDR3 sequences; about 20% of them occurred a single time. Clones ranked in the top ten supply about 30% of the sample.

Stable Graves' hyperthyroidism was defined as no progression to ophthalmopathy during 18 months of follow-up. The hyperthyroidism patients were between 18 and 65 years old and newly diagnosed, with a disease duration of less than 2 months. Exclusion was applied to patients with uncontrolled infections, other autoimmune diseases, pregnancy or lactation. Diagnoses were established on the basis of clinical symptoms, serum thyroxine and TRAb, thyroid ultrasound, and orbital computed tomography. Ficoll-Paque density gradient centrifugation was used to isolate PBMCs from around 10 ml of fresh peripheral blood. Total RNA was extracted using Trizol reagent, and RNA quality was assessed on an Agilent 2100 Bioanalyzer. From a lookup of the germline V gene, CDR1 and CDR2 are SGHRS and YFSETQ. V gives up 5 bases and J gives up 1 base, and the segment between their germline ends measures 12 bases. Taken from cysteine to phenylalanine, the CDR3 has 15 residues. Left in the record is the CDR3 DNA by itself, 45 bases read in frame from the first base.

As to this clonotype: Its antigen specificity is not known. No base qualities exist here, and no much larger clone lies one base off it.

The sequence derives from a man between 18 and 29 years old with Graves' hyperthyroidism. The V and J segments used are TRBV5-1 and TRBJ2-2, with a weak D call of TRBD1 (6 bases match). Specimen: blood. The CDR3 in this case is CASRRETGNTGELFF. The bases read TGCGCCAGCAGAAGAGAGACAGGGAACACCGGGGAGCTGTTTTTT.